Each of the 32 T cell receptor beta chains below was sequenced from the same sample in a study of shared clonotypes between healthy human individuals. Data came from immunoSEQ multiplex PCR; TCRdb stores just in-frame clones and leaves some out. The table shows approximately 2,200,000 clones, with more than 85% occurring only once. Cells designated naive CD8 were CD45RO-negative and were positively selected for CCR7, with terminally differentiated effector memory CD45RA+ cells excluded. The sample taken for sequencing was naive CD8+ T cells from PBMCs. All receptors come from a man between 18 and 29 years old in good health. Some clones in this sample may be carry-over from other donors' samples.

The chain uses TRBV27 and TRBJ1-1, with 7 bases that match TRBD1. This CDR3 spans 17 amino acids. The germline gives CDR1 MNHEY, CDR2 SMNVEV (reference sequence). The junction had 14 bases not matched to a gene; V was cut back by 2 bases and J by 5 bases. CDR3 region: CASSLLGGSTGLTEAFF. The DNA of the CDR3 is TGTGCCAGCAGTTTACTAGGGGGCTCGACTGGGTTAACTGAAGCTTTCTTT.

This clone appeared a few times. This sequence joins TRBV6-6 and TRBJ1-5; 7 bases are a match to TRBD1. The germline V gene encodes CDR1 MNHNY and CDR2 SVGAGI (reference sequence). The CDR3 contains 13 residues. Germline trimming cut 6 bases from V and 1 base from J; bases unmatched to any gene: 0. CDR3 protein: CASRGQSNQPQHF. CDR3 coding DNA: TGTGCCAGCAGGGGACAGAGCAATCAGCCCCAGCATTTT.

This rearrangement joins TRBV4-1 to TRBJ1-2; D ambiguous. This CDR3 is built from 15 residues. Germline CDR1 and CDR2: MGHRA and YSYEKL. Trimming removed 2 bases from V and 5 bases from J, with 15 bases in between. The CDR3 sequence: CASSQTAGRSYGYTF. The CDR3 DNA follows: TGCGCCAGCAGCCAAACGGCAGGACGGAGTTATGGCTACACCTTC.

This chain links TRBV28 with TRBJ2-1; 13 bases fit TRBD2. The germline CDR1 and CDR2 sequences are MDHEN and SYDVKM. The CDR3 spans 16 residues. Trimming at V came to 6 bases and at J to 6 bases, leaving 8 bases not matched to a gene. In nucleotides, the CDR3 is TGTGCCAGCAGGGCCCTTACTAGCGGGGGGGGCAATGAGCAGTTCTTC. Protein sequence: CASRALTSGGGNEQFF.

This clone was picked up one time. The rearrangement joins TRBV2 to TRBJ1-2, with D hard to call. The CDR3 contains 13 residues. CDR1 and CDR2 (germline): SNHLY, FYNNEI. V lost 6 bases and J lost 2, with 10 bases in between. CDR3 bases: TGTGCCAGCAGCGACGTAACAAACTATGGCTACACCTTC. Protein: CASSDVTNYGYTF.

The chain is built from TRBV7-9 and TRBJ2-5; TRBD1 or TRBD2 may be the D gene (5 bases each). Germline V lookup: CDR1 SEHNR, CDR2 FQNEAQ (reference sequence). V lost 1 base to trimming and J lost 10 bases, with 31 bases between them. The CDR3 consists of 19 residues. The CDR3 here is CASSLGELLFYDRNRVQYF. CDR3 bases: TGTGCCAGCAGCTTAGGGGAGCTGTTGTTTTACGACAGAAATCGTGTCCAGTACTTC. Full variable domain (remainder filled in from reference TRBV7-9 and TRBJ2-5): DTGVSQNPRHKITKRGQNVTFRCDPISEHNRLYWYRQTLGQGPEFLTYFQNEAQLEKSRLLSDRFSAERPKGSFSTLEIQRTEQGDSAMYLCASSLGELLFYDRNRVQYFGPGTRLLVL.

Comment on this clone: The junction shows a germline mismatch at one end, possibly a read error. V and J are TRBV7-8 and TRBJ1-1; no clear D. The CDR3 has 14 residues. Germline lookup yields CDR1 SGHVS and CDR2 FQNEAQ. CDR3 nucleotides: TGTGCCAGCAGCTATAGCGGTAATTATGGTGCTGAAGTTTTT. Its protein is CASSYSGNYGAEVF.

In its sample, this clone was seen once. V gene TRBV11-2 combines with J gene TRBJ1-4; D remains ambiguous. The CDR3 has 13 amino acids. The V end lost 1 base, the J end lost 8 bases, and 8 bases lay between the germline ends. The germline V gene encodes CDR1 SGHAT and CDR2 FQNNGV. The CDR3 spells CASSLGGREKLFF. The CDR3 nucleotides read TGTGCCAGCAGCTTAGGGGGTCGGGAAAAACTGTTTTTT.

Details on this clone: Other DNA sequences in the sample encode the same CDR3. This chain links TRBV6-5 with TRBJ2-1, with D possibly TRBD2 on 6 matching bases. V was trimmed by 3 bases and J by 4 bases, leaving 7 bases between them. This CDR3 spans 13 amino acids. The germline CDR1 and CDR2 sequences are MNHEY and SVGAGI. The CDR3 nucleotides are TGTGCCAGCAGTTATGGGGGGTACAATGAGCAGTTCTTC. Encoded protein: CASSYGGYNEQFF.

This clone was counted a single time. The J gene is TRBJ2-1, the V gene TRBV28, with TRBD2 matching over 8 bases. Germline CDR1 reads MDHEN; CDR2 reads SYDVKM. CDR3 length: 14 residues. Germline trimming cut 7 bases from V and 4 bases from J; bases unmatched to any gene: 6. CDR3 sequence reads: CASTGTRDYNEQFF. The CDR3 DNA follows: TGTGCCAGCACGGGGACTAGGGATTACAATGAGCAGTTCTTC.

The CDR3 bases are TGCGCCAGCAGCTTGGCTGAGGAACCCGGTACGCAGTATTTT. It specifies CASSLAEEPGTQYF. This chain uses TRBV5-1 with TRBJ2-3; no firm D call. CDR3 length equals 14 residues. CDR1 is SGHRS, CDR2 YFSETQ, per germline. Trimming cost V 0 bases and J 8 bases, with 13 bases left between them.

The chain has TRBV11-3 and TRBJ2-4; D possibly corresponds to TRBD2 (5 bases). V was trimmed by 2 bases and J by 4 bases, leaving 18 bases between them. From germline, CDR1 is SGHNT and CDR2 YENEEA. This CDR3 is built from 17 residues. CDR3 sequence reads: CASSLSSADSQKNIQYF. CDR3 DNA: TGTGCCAGCAGCTTAAGTTCGGCGGACTCCCAAAAAAACATTCAGTACTTC.

This clone was observed a few times. The chain employs TRBV5-4 and TRBJ2-1; 7 positions agree with TRBD1. The CDR3 sequence is 15 residues long. Germline loops: CDR1 SGHNT, CDR2 YYREEE (reference sequence). V trimming: 4 bases; J trimming: 4 bases; junction bases outside the gene matches: 8. In DNA form, the CDR3 reads TGTGCCAGCAGCATCGGGACAGTAGAATACAATGAGCAGTTCTTC. Amino acid sequence: CASSIGTVEYNEQFF.

This clone has just one count. V and J are TRBV13 and TRBJ2-1; 7 nucleotides align to TRBD2. The CDR3 length is 15 residues. Germline CDR1 reads PRHDT; CDR2 reads FYEKMQ (reference sequence). J lost 9 bases, V lost 2 bases, and 10 bases had no gene match. The CDR3 reads CASSLSGRARGEQFF. The CDR3 nucleotides read TGTGCCAGCAGCTTATCGGGGAGGGCAAGAGGTGAGCAGTTCTTC.

The sample holds a few counts of this clone. V and J are TRBV29-1 and TRBJ1-1; tentatively, D is TRBD1 (6 bases). Germline V gives CDR1 SQVTM, CDR2 ANQGSEA. The CDR3 runs 13 residues. The V end was cut by 4 bases, the J end by 9 bases, with 18 bases between. The CDR3 protein is CSVAGAGAPQAFF. CDR3 sequence (DNA): TGCAGCGTTGCCGGAGCGGGGGCGCCGCAAGCTTTCTTT.

V gene TRBV6-4 combines with J gene TRBJ2-1; 10 nucleotides agree with TRBD2. Germline V gene lookup returns CDR1 MRHNA and CDR2 SNTAGT. The CDR3 loop spans 16 amino acids. The V and J ends lost 0 bases and 5 bases, in that order; junction bases with no gene match: 4. In DNA form, the CDR3 reads TGTGCCAGCAGTGACTCGACTAGCGGGCCTAACAATGAGCAGTTCTTC. It is translated as CASSDSTSGPNNEQFF.

V gene TRBV6-4 combines with J gene TRBJ1-2; a weak D match, TRBD1 (5 bases). CDR3 size: 13 residues. CDR1 is MRHNA, CDR2 SNTAGT, per germline. V gave up 4 bases and J gave up 0 bases, with 6 bases separating them. The CDR3 nucleotides read TGTGCCAGCAGTGGGGGGACTAACTATGGCTACACCTTC. Translation: CASSGGTNYGYTF.

The chain links TRBV9 to TRBJ2-3, with D perhaps matching TRBD1 (6 bases). Germline CDR1 and CDR2: SGDLS and YYNGEE. V was cut by 5 bases and J by 4 bases, with 17 bases left in between. The CDR3 has 15 amino acids. The CDR3 loop reads CASRSLQGPPDTQYF. The CDR3 DNA follows: TGTGCCAGCAGATCACTCCAGGGGCCCCCAGATACGCAGTATTTT. The entire variable domain, with the rest obtained from reference TRBV9 and TRBJ2-3, is as follows: DSGVTQTPKHLITATGQRVTLRCSPRSGDLSVYWYQQSLDQGLQFLIQYYNGEERAKGNILERFSAQQFPDLHSELNLSSLELGDSALYFCASRSLQGPPDTQYFGPGTRLTVL.

V gene TRBV27 combines with J gene TRBJ1-1; D unclear. The length of the CDR3 is 13 residues. In germline, CDR1 is MNHEY, CDR2 SMNVEV (reference sequence). V dropped 2 bases and J dropped 3 bases, with 7 bases sitting between them. The CDR3 protein is CASSLSDYTEAFF. The CDR3 nucleotides read TGTGCCAGCAGTTTAAGCGACTACACTGAAGCTTTCTTT.

V gene TRBV14 combines with J gene TRBJ2-1; perhaps D is TRBD1 or TRBD2 (7 bases each). V lost 4 bases and J lost 8, with 18 bases in between. Germline V gene data show CDR1 as SGHDN and CDR2 as FVKESK. This CDR3 is 15 amino acids long. This chain's CDR3 is CASSRTGARGDEQFF. CDR3 sequence (DNA): TGTGCCAGCAGCCGAACAGGGGCTCGGGGGGATGAGCAGTTCTTC.

As concerns this clone: This specimen includes other DNA sequences encoding the same CDR3. J is TRBJ2-7 and V is TRBV28; D is unresolved. There are 13 residues in the CDR3. Trimming cost V 5 bases and J 4 bases, with 12 bases left between them. CDR1 MDHEN and CDR2 SYDVKM come from the germline V gene. CDR3 in DNA: TGTGCCAGCAGTGCTCCAAGGGCATACGAGCAGTACTTC. Amino acid sequence: CASSAPRAYEQYF.

The chain employs TRBV2 and TRBJ2-5; 7 bases agree with TRBD1. Unmatched junction bases numbered 4, after V lost 10 bases and J lost 2 bases. The germline V gene encodes CDR1 SNHLY and CDR2 FYNNEI. This CDR3 has 12 residues. The CDR3 DNA reads TGTGCCAACGGGGACAGTCAAGAGACCCAGTACTTC. Amino acids: CANGDSQETQYF.

This rearrangement joins TRBV5-3 to TRBJ2-7; 7 bases fit TRBD1. TRBV5-3 is placed among ORFs of uncertain function. The CDR3 contains 16 residues. The trim removed 4 bases at V and 0 bases at J, leaving 10 bases unmatched. CDR3 amino acids: CARSNRSGQTSYEQYF. Written as DNA, the CDR3 is TGTGCCAGAAGCAACCGGTCGGGACAGACCTCCTACGAGCAGTACTTC.

The rearrangement joins TRBV27 to TRBJ2-3, with unresolved D. Germline loops: CDR1 MNHEY, CDR2 SMNVEV (reference sequence). V was clipped by 5 bases and J by 3 bases, with 9 bases between them. This CDR3 contains 13 residues. The CDR3 DNA reads TGTGCCAGCAGTGATGACTTTACAGATACGCAGTATTTT. It encodes CASSDDFTDTQYF.

The chain links TRBV13 to TRBJ1-2, with D tentatively TRBD1 (5 bases). In germline, CDR1 is PRHDT, CDR2 FYEKMQ (reference sequence). V gave up 5 bases and J gave up 6 bases, with 16 bases separating them. This CDR3 comprises 14 residues. The CDR3 sequence is CASSQGRKDDGYTF. CDR3 coding DNA: TGTGCCAGCAGCCAGGGACGGAAGGACGATGGCTACACCTTC.

The V and J genes are TRBV5-1 and TRBJ2-7; possibly TRBD1 for D (5 bases). Deletions cut 1 base from V and 0 bases from J, with 14 bases between. In germline, CDR1 is SGHRS, CDR2 YFSETQ. The CDR3 totals 16 residues. For the CDR3, the DNA is TGCGCCAGCAGCTTGTCGACGCGGACAAGCTCCTACGAGCAGTACTTC. Its protein product is CASSLSTRTSSYEQYF.

The chain combines TRBV4-1 with TRBJ2-3, with 9 bases lining up with TRBD2. Germline CDR1 and CDR2: MGHRA and YSYEKL. This CDR3 has 15 amino acids. Losses at the gene ends were 1 base for V and 4 bases for J; bases not matched to a gene: 3. The CDR3 loop is CASSQVAGAADTQYF. The CDR3 nucleotides read TGCGCCAGCAGCCAAGTAGCGGGAGCTGCAGATACGCAGTATTTT.

The chain has TRBV27 and TRBJ2-7; 7 bases match TRBD1. V was clipped by 2 bases and J by 6 bases; unmatched bases: 7. This CDR3 is 14 amino acids long. Germline V gene data show CDR1 as MNHEY and CDR2 as SMNVEV (reference sequence). CDR3 region: CASSLERGLVEQYF. The CDR3 DNA sequence: TGTGCCAGCAGTTTAGAGAGGGGGCTGGTCGAGCAGTACTTC.

The rearrangement joins TRBV2 to TRBJ2-3, with TRBD1 matching 10 bases. In germline, CDR1 is SNHLY, CDR2 FYNNEI. The J segment lost 10 bases and the V segment lost 4 bases, leaving 11 bases of the junction unmatched. This CDR3 spans 15 amino acids. DNA of the CDR3: TGTGCCAGCAGTGGGCCGGGACAGGGGACCTATGCGCAGTATTTT. Protein product: CASSGPGQGTYAQYF.

The rearrangement links TRBV10-3 to TRBJ2-7, with D unresolved. The V gene lost 0 bases and the J gene lost 5 bases, with 11 bases spanning the gap. This CDR3 has 14 amino acids. Germline values: CDR1 ENHRY, CDR2 SYGVKD. The CDR3 sequence is CAISESGQLDEQYF. For the CDR3, the DNA is TGTGCCATCAGTGAGTCAGGCCAATTGGACGAGCAGTACTTC.

This chain connects TRBV6-5 to TRBJ2-5, with a possible D match to TRBD1 (5 bases). The CDR3 runs to 15 residues. Trimming stripped 6 bases from V and 5 bases from J, with 19 bases between. Germline assignment: CDR1 MNHEY and CDR2 SVGAGI. The CDR3 sequence: CASSPVRTIAETQYF. In DNA form, the CDR3 reads TGTGCCAGCAGCCCTGTACGGACAATCGCTGAGACCCAGTACTTC.

The chain couples TRBV28 to TRBJ1-1, with no clear D. CDR1 is MDHEN, CDR2 SYDVKM, per germline. This CDR3 has 15 residues. V gave up 5 bases and J gave up 2 bases, with 15 bases separating them. Here the CDR3 DNA reads TGTGCCAGCAGTCCCTACCGGACGGTCAACACTGAAGCTTTCTTT. Translation: CASSPYRTVNTEAFF.